This TCR beta chain was recovered during a study of T-cell memory formation after mild COVID-19. Study as a whole: Largely, the TCR clusters proved donor specific. The study, taken as a whole, reports: A second wave expanding day 15 to 37 was CD4+-biased; contracting clones were balanced. Mainly in CM and EM were contracting CD4+ clones; CD8+ were in EMRA.

Constant-segment-primed 5'RACE gave TCR alpha and TCR beta cDNA libraries with sample barcodes and UMIs. TCRdb passed the 5' RACE reads through MiXCR, listing each CDR3 protein once. Here the sample spans about 110,000 distinct CDR3 sequences, 18% being singletons. Concerning this clonotype itself: What it binds is not known.

Germline CDR1 reads SGHRS; CDR2 reads YFSETQ. The CDR3 extends over 13 amino acids. Between the trimmed V and J ends, which lost 3 bases and 2 bases, there was a span of 3 bases. Sequences were obtained from PBMCs or a T cell subset sorted from them (not recorded which). This chain connects TRBV5-1 to TRBJ2-6; D call uncertain. This sequence originates from a man between 18 and 29 years old who had mild COVID-19 (a few samples of this study predate the infection). Cell type and time point are not known. The CDR3 here is CASSSTGANVLTF. DNA of the CDR3: TGCGCCAGCAGCTCCACTGGGGCCAACGTCCTGACTTTC.